These 27 T cell receptor beta chains share one sample of origin, sequenced in a study of cytotoxic CD8 clonotypes in ibrutinib-treated CLL. The protocol was immunoSEQ multiplex PCR, while the TCRdb copy is restricted to in-frame clones and leaves out a portion. The table shows about 50,000 clones, with roughly three fifths occurring only once. Here the sequenced sample was PBMCs, taken after 24 months of ibrutinib treatment. The source is a human donor with chronic lymphocytic leukemia.

The chain combines TRBV5-4 with TRBJ2-2; no firm D call. V was cut by 1 base and J by 0 bases, with 10 bases left in between. This CDR3 comprises 16 residues. The germline V gene has CDR1 SGHNT and CDR2 YYREEE (reference sequence). The CDR3 sequence: CASSLWQAANTGELFF. CDR3 nucleotides: TGTGCCAGCAGCTTGTGGCAGGCCGCGAACACCGGGGAGCTGTTTTTT.

The chain combines TRBV7-9 with TRBJ2-2; D is ambiguous. The V end lost 6 bases, the J end lost 2 bases, and 10 bases lay between the germline ends. The CDR3 is made up of 14 amino acids. Germline V gene lookup returns CDR1 SEHNR and CDR2 FQNEAQ (reference sequence). The CDR3 is CASRPPANTGELFF. The CDR3 DNA is TGTGCCAGCAGACCCCCCGCCAACACCGGGGAGCTGTTTTTT. Together with reference TRBV7-9 and TRBJ2-2, the CDR3 gives the full variable domain: DTGVSQNPRHKITKRGQNVTFRCDPISEHNRLYWYRQTLGQGPEFLTYFQNEAQLEKSRLLSDRFSAERPKGSFSTLEIQRTEQGDSAMYLCASRPPANTGELFFGEGSRLTVL.

The chain is built from TRBV19 and TRBJ2-7; TRBD1 is a possible D gene (6 bases). V shed 3 bases and J shed 5 bases, with 11 bases lying between them. This CDR3 spans 13 amino acids. In germline, CDR1 is LNHDA, CDR2 SQIVND (reference sequence). The CDR3 DNA sequence: TGTGCCAGTAGTATCACAGGGTCCCACGAGCAGTACTTC. Amino acid sequence: CASSITGSHEQYF.

There are many counts of this clone. J is TRBJ2-7 and V is TRBV5-8; D not certain. The germline V and J ends were trimmed by 1 base and 2 bases, with 13 bases remaining between them. The germline gives CDR1 SGHTS, CDR2 YDEGEE. This CDR3 comprises 15 residues. The CDR3 region has the DNA TGTGCCAGCAGCTTGATACCCGACAAGGCCTACGAGCAGTACTTC. Protein sequence: CASSLIPDKAYEQYF.

A few counts support this clone. This rearrangement joins TRBV5-6 to TRBJ1-2, with 7 bases fitting TRBD1. The germline V gene has CDR1 SGHDT and CDR2 YYEEEE. V trimming: 2 bases; J trimming: 10 bases; junction bases outside the gene matches: 11. This CDR3 has 14 residues. CDR3 protein: CASSLAWDRLFYTF. CDR3 DNA sequence: TGTGCCAGCAGCTTAGCTTGGGACAGACTTTTCTACACCTTC.

To note about this clone: In the same sample, other DNA sequences code for this CDR3. The rearrangement links TRBV27 to TRBJ1-4; a weak D match, TRBD1 (6 bases). CDR1 is MNHEY and CDR2 is SMNVEV in the germline V gene (reference sequence). V dropped 4 bases and J dropped 4 bases, with 10 bases sitting between them. The CDR3 length is 14 residues. CDR3 sequence: CASSWGGGNEKLFF. In nucleotides, the CDR3 is TGTGCCAGCAGTTGGGGAGGGGGTAATGAAAAACTGTTTTTT.

The chain has TRBV27 and TRBJ2-1; TRBD2 matches 10 bases. With 6 bases clipped from V and 7 bases from J, the junction kept 15 bases outside the gene matches. Germline CDR1 is MNHEY and CDR2 is SMNVEV (reference sequence). There are 17 residues in the CDR3. The CDR3 nucleotides read TGTGCCAGCAGCCAAGGTCGGTTAGCGGGGGGTGGGAATGAGCAGTTCTTC. This encodes CASSQGRLAGGGNEQFF.

This clone came up many times. This chain links TRBV19 with TRBJ2-2; D perhaps matches TRBD1 (5 bases). This CDR3 has 14 amino acids. Trimming pared 7 bases from V and 7 bases from J, leaving 16 bases between. Germline V gene data show CDR1 as LNHDA and CDR2 as SQIVND (reference sequence). CDR3 in DNA: TGTGCCAGTATAGAGGCAGGGCTGTACGGGGAGCTGTTTTTT. It is translated as CASIEAGLYGELFF.

This clone has more than one count but fewer than ten. The V call is TRBV10-3, the J call TRBJ1-6; 10 bases are shared with TRBD1. The CDR3 is 14 amino acids. Germline trimming cut 5 bases from V and 7 bases from J; bases unmatched to any gene: 2. CDR1 and CDR2 from the germline V gene are ENHRY and SYGVKD. The CDR3 region is CAISPGQGNSPLHF. Here the CDR3 DNA reads TGTGCCATCAGTCCGGGACAGGGGAATTCACCCCTCCACTTT.

The CDR3 sequence: CASSDPGTANTGELFF. The CDR3 nucleotides are TGTGCCAGTAGCGATCCCGGGACGGCGAACACCGGGGAGCTGTTTTTT. This chain joins TRBV19 and TRBJ2-2; D might be TRBD1 or TRBD2, each matching 5 bases. The CDR3 is 16 residues long. CDR1 is LNHDA, CDR2 SQIVND, per germline (reference sequence). V was clipped by 6 bases and J by 0 bases, with 14 bases between them.

The rearrangement joins TRBV11-1 to TRBJ1-2, with D perhaps TRBD1 (5 bases). The CDR3 runs to 13 residues. Germline CDR1 and CDR2: SGHAT and FQDESV (reference sequence). The V end was cut by 4 bases, the J end by 2 bases, with 8 bases between. This CDR3 is CASSSRVNYGYTF. For the CDR3, the DNA is TGTGCCAGCAGCTCCAGGGTGAACTATGGCTACACCTTC.

The sample holds many counts of this clone. V and J are TRBV11-2 and TRBJ2-2; 7 bases are shared with TRBD1. This CDR3 has 13 residues. V was pared by 2 bases and J by 6 bases, with 0 bases of the junction left unmatched. Per germline, CDR1 SGHAT and CDR2 FQNNGV. The DNA for the CDR3 is TGTGCCAGCAGCTTACAGGGGGCCGGGGAGCTGTTTTTT. Translating it yields CASSLQGAGELFF.

This clone has just a few counts. The CDR3 loop is CASSSEGHRTRNTIYF. In DNA form, the CDR3 reads TGTGCCAGCTCCTCGGAGGGACACCGAACTCGAAACACCATATATTTT. The rearrangement links TRBV18 to TRBJ1-3; possibly TRBD1 for D (6 bases). V was clipped by 6 bases and J by 5 bases, with 20 bases between them. Germline loops: CDR1 KGHSH, CDR2 LQKENI. The CDR3 extends over 16 amino acids.

This rearrangement joins TRBV4-1 to TRBJ1-1; no clear D gene. The CDR3 extends over 14 amino acids. The V and J ends lost 1 base and 7 bases respectively, with 13 bases between them. From germline, CDR1 is MGHRA and CDR2 YSYEKL. This CDR3 reads CASSQAPDSYEAFF. CDR3 DNA sequence: TGCGCCAGCAGCCAAGCGCCGGACTCCTATGAAGCTTTCTTT.

The gene calls are TRBV4-1 and TRBJ2-1; D is ambiguous. The germline CDR1 and CDR2 sequences are MGHRA and YSYEKL. With 5 bases removed from V and 0 bases from J, the gap between germline ends came to 8 bases. The CDR3 length is 14 residues. CDR3 residues: CASSLARSYNEQFF. The CDR3 nucleotides read TGCGCCAGCAGCTTGGCGCGCTCCTACAATGAGCAGTTCTTC.

V is TRBV5-1 and J is TRBJ1-4; no clear D. Trimming removed 0 bases at V and 8 bases at J, with 11 bases between. This CDR3 region has 14 residues. Germline lookup yields CDR1 SGHRS and CDR2 YFSETQ. The CDR3 spells CASSLAPGEEKLFF. CDR3 DNA: TGCGCCAGCAGCTTGGCTCCCGGGGAGGAAAAACTGTTTTTT. Together with reference TRBV5-1 and TRBJ1-4, the CDR3 gives the full variable domain: KAGVTQTPRYLIKTRGQQVTLSCSPISGHRSVSWYQQTPGQGLQFLFEYFSETQRNKGNFPGRFSGRQFSNSRSEMNVSTLELGDSALYLCASSLAPGEEKLFFGSGTQLSVL.

The chain recombines TRBV4-1 with TRBJ2-3; TRBD1 matches at 11 bases. V was pared by 2 bases and J by 4 bases, with 5 bases of the junction left unmatched. This CDR3 has 16 residues. Germline CDR1 is MGHRA and CDR2 is YSYEKL. CDR3 in DNA: TGCGCCAGCAGCCAAAGTGGACAGGGGGCGTCAGATACGCAGTATTTT. This translates into CASSQSGQGASDTQYF.

This CDR3 reads CASSIPGSSYEQYF. CDR3 DNA: TGTGCCAGTAGTATACCGGGGAGCTCCTACGAGCAGTACTTC. This chain connects TRBV19 to TRBJ2-7, with a tentative D call TRBD2 (5 bases). Germline V gene data show CDR1 as LNHDA and CDR2 as SQIVND (reference sequence). Trimming cost V 2 bases and J 0 bases, with 8 bases left between them. This CDR3 spans 14 amino acids.

The chain recombines TRBV12-5 with TRBJ2-2; D call uncertain. Trimming removed 1 base from V and 9 bases from J, with 3 bases in between. CDR1 LGHNT and CDR2 FRNRAP come from the germline V gene. The CDR3 has 11 amino acids. The CDR3 coding sequence is TGTGCTAGTGGTTTGGCCCGGGAGCTGTTTTTT. Translated: CASGLARELFF.

The rearrangement joins TRBV9 to TRBJ2-3, with D perhaps matching TRBD1 or TRBD2 (5 bases each). Trimming took 2 bases from V and 1 from J, leaving 5 bases between them. The CDR3 has 13 amino acids. Germline V gene data show CDR1 as SGDLS and CDR2 as YYNGEE. The CDR3 nucleotides are TGTGCCAGCAGCGTGGGGGGCACAGATACGCAGTATTTT. Translated, it gives CASSVGGTDTQYF. Looking up the rest from reference TRBV9 and TRBJ2-3 gives the full variable domain: DSGVTQTPKHLITATGQRVTLRCSPRSGDLSVYWYQQSLDQGLQFLIQYYNGEERAKGNILERFSAQQFPDLHSELNLSSLELGDSALYFCASSVGGTDTQYFGPGTRLTVL.

V is TRBV6-5 and J is TRBJ1-1; 7 bases match TRBD1. Germline trimming cut 6 bases from V and 1 base from J; bases unmatched to any gene: 8. This CDR3 comprises 15 residues. CDR1 and CDR2 from the germline V gene are MNHEY and SVGAGI. The CDR3 protein is CASSLTGVGNTEAFF. DNA for the CDR3: TGTGCCAGCAGCCTTACAGGGGTCGGGAACACTGAAGCTTTCTTT.

This clone was seen at least ten times. The chain recombines TRBV7-6 with TRBJ1-2; the D is unclear. The CDR3 loop spans 13 amino acids. Trimming cost V 2 bases and J 8 bases, with 12 bases left between them. Germline V gene data show CDR1 as SGHVS and CDR2 as FNYEAQ. CDR3 DNA sequence: TGTGCCAGCAGCTTACAATCGGGCGTAGGCTACACCTTC. Protein product: CASSLQSGVGYTF.

The V call is TRBV7-9, the J call TRBJ1-5; D remains ambiguous. The ends were cut back, 5 bases at V and 2 bases at J, with 13 bases in the middle. Germline CDR1 reads SEHNR; CDR2 reads FQNEAQ (reference sequence). This CDR3 has 15 amino acids. The CDR3 here is CASSPGGTGNQPQHF. DNA of the CDR3: TGTGCCAGCAGCCCCGGAGGAACAGGCAATCAGCCCCAGCATTTT.

The chain is built from TRBV2 and TRBJ2-3; D is uncertain. This CDR3 is 14 amino acids long. Deletions cut 8 bases from V and 0 bases from J, with 12 bases between. Germline lookup yields CDR1 SNHLY and CDR2 FYNNEI. Here the CDR3 DNA reads TGTGCCAGCGGCGGCCCAACTAGCACAGATACGCAGTATTTT. Residues: CASGGPTSTDTQYF.

The V gene is TRBV4-2, the J gene TRBJ1-1, with D perhaps TRBD1 (6 bases). CDR3 length: 15 residues. Germline-derived CDR1 and CDR2 are LGHNA and YNFKEQ. V gave up 0 bases and J gave up 0 bases, with 8 bases separating them. As DNA, the CDR3 is TGTGCCAGCAGCCAAGAGGGACAAGTGAACACTGAAGCTTTCTTT. This encodes CASSQEGQVNTEAFF.

The chain carries TRBV5-4 and TRBJ1-2; tentative D call: TRBD1 (5 bases). This CDR3 comprises 18 residues. Germline V gives CDR1 SGHNT, CDR2 YYREEE (reference sequence). V dropped 4 bases and J dropped 5 bases, with 27 bases sitting between them. Here the CDR3 reads CASSANTAGVYSAYGYTF. The CDR3, as DNA: TGTGCCAGCAGCGCCAACACAGCGGGGGTTTATTCGGCGTATGGCTACACCTTC.

This clone was found a few times. The chain links TRBV2 to TRBJ1-2; tentative D call: TRBD1 (5 bases). There are 12 residues in the CDR3. Germline V gives CDR1 SNHLY, CDR2 FYNNEI. Trimming removed 4 bases at V and 4 bases at J, with 7 bases between. The CDR3 loop is CASSGGPYGYTF. Here the CDR3 DNA reads TGTGCCAGCAGTGGGGGACCCTATGGCTACACCTTC.